This TCR beta chain was captured by sequencing in a study of T-cell reconstitution after alpha-beta-depleted transplantation in children. Unique molecular identifiers were incorporated during preparation of the TCRbeta library. Using its own MiXCR run on the PCR reads, TCRdb lists one record per CDR3 protein. Of over 150,000 distinct CDR3 sequences in the sample, less than 8% were seen once. The CDR3 is 13 residues long. The V and J ends lost 2 bases and 1 base respectively, with 4 bases between them. At least ten counts were recorded for this clonotype. The TCR comes from a human donor who donated a stem cell graft to a child with Wiskott-Aldrich syndrome. J is TRBJ2-3 and V is TRBV12-3 or TRBV12-4; D gene ambiguous. Sequenced here: PBMCs from the stem cell graft donor, sampled from the stem cell graft. CDR3 residues: CASSLRGTDTQYF. Written as DNA, the CDR3 is TGTGCCAGCAGTTTAAGAGGCACAGATACGCAGTATTTT.